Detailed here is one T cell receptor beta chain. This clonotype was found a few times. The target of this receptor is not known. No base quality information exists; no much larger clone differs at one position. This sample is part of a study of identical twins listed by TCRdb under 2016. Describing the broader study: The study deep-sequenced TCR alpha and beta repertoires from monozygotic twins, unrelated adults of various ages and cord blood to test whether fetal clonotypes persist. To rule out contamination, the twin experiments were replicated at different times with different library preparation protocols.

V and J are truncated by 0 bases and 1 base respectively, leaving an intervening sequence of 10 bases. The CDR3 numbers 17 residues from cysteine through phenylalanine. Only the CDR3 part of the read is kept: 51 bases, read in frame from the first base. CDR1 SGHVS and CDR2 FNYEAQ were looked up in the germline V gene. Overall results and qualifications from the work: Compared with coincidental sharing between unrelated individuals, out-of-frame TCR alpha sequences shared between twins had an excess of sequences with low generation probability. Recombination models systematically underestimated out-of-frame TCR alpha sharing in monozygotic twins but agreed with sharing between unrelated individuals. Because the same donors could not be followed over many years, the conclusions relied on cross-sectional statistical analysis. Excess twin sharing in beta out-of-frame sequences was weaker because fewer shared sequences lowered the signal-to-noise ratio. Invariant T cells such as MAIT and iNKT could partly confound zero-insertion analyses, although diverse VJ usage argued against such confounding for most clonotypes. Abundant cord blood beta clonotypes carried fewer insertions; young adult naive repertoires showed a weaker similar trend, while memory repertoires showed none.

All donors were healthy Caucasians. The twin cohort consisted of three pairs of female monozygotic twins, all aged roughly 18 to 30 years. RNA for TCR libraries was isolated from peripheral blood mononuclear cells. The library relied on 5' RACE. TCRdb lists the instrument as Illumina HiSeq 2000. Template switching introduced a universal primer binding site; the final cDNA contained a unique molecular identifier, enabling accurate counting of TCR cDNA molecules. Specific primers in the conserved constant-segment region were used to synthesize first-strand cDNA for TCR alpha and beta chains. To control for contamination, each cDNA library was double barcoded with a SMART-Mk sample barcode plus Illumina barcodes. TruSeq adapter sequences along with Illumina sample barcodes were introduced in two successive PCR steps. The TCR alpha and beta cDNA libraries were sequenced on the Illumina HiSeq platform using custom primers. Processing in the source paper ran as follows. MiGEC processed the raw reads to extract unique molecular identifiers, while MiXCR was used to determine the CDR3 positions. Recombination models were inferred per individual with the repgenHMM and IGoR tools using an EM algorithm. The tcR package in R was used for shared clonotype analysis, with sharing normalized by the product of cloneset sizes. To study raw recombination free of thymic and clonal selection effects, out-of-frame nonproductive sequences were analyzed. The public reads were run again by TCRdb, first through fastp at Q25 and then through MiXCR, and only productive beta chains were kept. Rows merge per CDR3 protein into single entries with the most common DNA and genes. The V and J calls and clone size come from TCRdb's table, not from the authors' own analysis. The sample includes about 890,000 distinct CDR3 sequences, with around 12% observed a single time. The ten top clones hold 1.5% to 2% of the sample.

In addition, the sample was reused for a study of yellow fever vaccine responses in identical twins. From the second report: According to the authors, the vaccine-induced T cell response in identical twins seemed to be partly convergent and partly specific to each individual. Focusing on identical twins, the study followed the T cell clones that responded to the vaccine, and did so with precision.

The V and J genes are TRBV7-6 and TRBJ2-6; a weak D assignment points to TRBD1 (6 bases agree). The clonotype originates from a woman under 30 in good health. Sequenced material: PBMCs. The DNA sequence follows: TGTGCCAGCAGCTTAGCAGGGGGTGAATCTGGGGCCAACGTCCTGACTTTC. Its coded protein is CASSLAGGESGANVLTF.